These 15 T cell receptor beta chains originate from one sample sequenced in a study of cytomegalovirus exposure and HLA in healthy donors. The PCR contained 60 Vbeta and 13 Jbeta primers. The table came from immunoSEQ multiplex PCR; TCRdb's copy has only in-frame clones and leaves some out. The data contain under 200,000 clones, around 75% of them singletons. The sample was PBMCs. The source of these receptors is a woman between 25 and 40 years old in good health and CMV-seronegative.

This sequence joins TRBV19 and TRBJ1-1, with a tentative D call TRBD1 (5 bases). CDR1 LNHDA and CDR2 SQIVND come from the germline V gene (reference sequence). The CDR3 extends over 14 amino acids. Trimming took off 6 bases at V and 0 bases at J, with 11 bases between the two ends. CDR3 sequence (DNA): TGTGCCAGTAGGCCTGGACATTTGAACACTGAAGCTTTCTTT. This translates into CASRPGHLNTEAFF. Variable domain in full (rest from reference TRBV19 and TRBJ1-1): DGGITQSPKYLFRKEGQNVTLSCEQNLNHDAMYWYRQDPGQGLRLIYYSQIVNDFQKGDIAEGYSVSREKKESFPLTVTSAQKNPTAFYLCASRPGHLNTEAFFGQGTRLTVV.

The chain is built from TRBV19 and TRBJ1-1, with D hard to call. Trimming stripped 3 bases from V and 5 bases from J, with 13 bases between. The CDR3 runs 14 residues. The germline gives CDR1 LNHDA, CDR2 SQIVND (reference sequence). The CDR3 DNA reads TGTGCCAGTAGTATTTCGGACTTGTGGACTGAAGCTTTCTTT. Amino acids: CASSISDLWTEAFF.

Only a few counts were recorded for this clone. The chain combines TRBV5-8 with TRBJ1-5; D remains unclear. CDR1 and CDR2 from the germline V gene are SGHTS and YDEGEE. This CDR3 contains 15 residues. Trimming took 0 bases from V and 6 from J, leaving 13 bases between them. This CDR3 is CASSLGRFSRQPQHF. In DNA form, the CDR3 reads TGTGCCAGCAGCTTGGGCAGGTTCTCGCGTCAGCCCCAGCATTTT.

In the case of this clone: Compared with germline, one end of the junction differs, possibly owing to a read error. The chain carries TRBV7-9 and TRBJ1-1, with a tentative D call TRBD1 (6 bases). This CDR3 is 16 amino acids long. The germline gives CDR1 SEHNR, CDR2 FQNEAQ (reference sequence). CDR3 DNA: TGTTCCAGCAGCACGCTGGGGGGGCGGCAGAGTACTGAAGCTTTCTTT. Translated, it gives CSSSTLGGRQSTEAFF. Full variable domain (remainder filled in from reference TRBV7-9 and TRBJ1-1): DTGVSQNPRHKITKRGQNVTFRCDPISEHNRLYWYRQTLGQGPEFLTYFQNEAQLEKSRLLSDRFSAERPKGSFSTLEIQRTEQGDSAMYLCSSSTLGGRQSTEAFFGQGTRLTVV.

The chain couples TRBV4-3 to TRBJ2-1, with 10 bases identical to TRBD2. The V gene end was trimmed by 4 bases and the J gene end by 8 bases; junction bases not matched to a gene: 14. Germline V CDR1 and CDR2: LGHNA, YSLEER. CDR3 length equals 17 residues. As DNA, the CDR3 is TGCGCCAGCAGCCCTGGTCGGTTCCTAGCGGGAGAAGATGAGCAGTTCTTC. This sequence encodes CASSPGRFLAGEDEQFF.

This clone was counted once. The chain has TRBV11-2 and TRBJ1-3; no clear D gene. This CDR3 is 18 amino acids long. Germline CDR1 is SGHAT and CDR2 is FQNNGV. V was trimmed by 2 bases and J by 0 bases, leaving 17 bases between them. Here the CDR3 reads CASSLSYARRASGNTIYF. CDR3 coding DNA: TGTGCCAGCAGCTTATCTTACGCCAGGCGGGCCTCTGGAAACACCATATATTTT.

The gene calls are TRBV7-9 and TRBJ2-1; possible D gene TRBD2, 7 bases. There are 16 residues in the CDR3. Germline V lookup: CDR1 SEHNR, CDR2 FQNEAQ (reference sequence). V lost 1 base, J lost 8 bases, and 18 bases lay in between. CDR3 in amino acids: CASSLGGGRRSYEQFF. The CDR3 coding sequence is TGTGCCAGCAGCTTAGGGGGGGGCAGGCGGAGCTATGAGCAGTTCTTC.

This sequence joins TRBV5-6 and TRBJ1-1; 10 bases fit TRBD1. The J segment lost 3 bases and the V segment lost 0 bases, leaving 8 bases of the junction unmatched. In germline, CDR1 is SGHDT, CDR2 YYEEEE. This CDR3 is 17 amino acids long. The CDR3 region is CASSLDGTGAPYTEAFF. CDR3 nucleotide sequence: TGTGCCAGCAGCTTGGACGGGACAGGGGCACCATACACTGAAGCTTTCTTT.

This rearrangement joins TRBV5-1 to TRBJ2-5, with a tentative D call TRBD2 (7 bases). This CDR3 is built from 14 residues. V was trimmed by 5 bases and J by 5 bases, leaving 16 bases between them. Germline loops: CDR1 SGHRS, CDR2 YFSETQ. CDR3 DNA: TGCGCCAGCAGTGGTGGGGGGGCCGGGGAGACCCAGTACTTC. As protein: CASSGGGAGETQYF.

This clone has a single count. The V call is TRBV19, the J call TRBJ1-4; 9 positions match TRBD1. The CDR3 runs to 16 residues. V dropped 1 base and J dropped 5; count of bases not matched to a gene: 5. CDR1 is LNHDA, CDR2 SQIVND, per germline (reference sequence). The CDR3 here is CASSIGGTGRNEKLFF. CDR3 DNA sequence: TGTGCCAGTAGTATAGGGGGGACAGGGAGGAATGAAAAACTGTTTTTT.

This clone was seen a few times. The chain couples TRBV29-1 to TRBJ2-3, with 7 nucleotides matching TRBD2. From germline, CDR1 is SQVTM and CDR2 ANQGSEA. The trim removed 1 base at V and 3 bases at J, leaving 19 bases unmatched. This CDR3 comprises 19 residues. The CDR3 loop is CSVEVDGYFASGTTDTQYF. The CDR3 coding sequence is TGCAGCGTTGAAGTTGATGGATATTTTGCTAGCGGAACAACAGATACGCAGTATTTT.

The genes are TRBV7-2 and TRBJ2-7; 7 bases agree with TRBD2. V shed 3 bases and J 0 bases; nucleotides not matched to a gene: 14. CDR3 length: 18 residues. Germline CDR1 SGHTA, CDR2 FQGNSA. The CDR3 bases are TGTGCCAGCAGCTTTGTAAGTACGGCGGGGGAACGCTCCTACGAGCAGTACTTC. This sequence encodes CASSFVSTAGERSYEQYF.

The V and J genes are TRBV28 and TRBJ2-2; tentatively, D is TRBD2 (5 bases). V was shortened by 2 bases and J by 2 bases, with 9 bases between the two germline ends. Germline CDR1 reads MDHEN; CDR2 reads SYDVKM. The CDR3 spans 15 residues. CDR3 in DNA: TGTGCCAGCAGTTTACCCCGGGGTAACACCGGGGAGCTGTTTTTT. Translated, it gives CASSLPRGNTGELFF.

This chain connects TRBV6-5 to TRBJ2-7; D is possibly TRBD2 (5 bases). V lost 2 bases, J lost 3 bases, and 8 bases lay in between. Germline CDR1 and CDR2: MNHEY and SVGAGI. The CDR3 is 13 residues long. CDR3 protein: CASSYGRGYEQYF. As DNA, the CDR3 is TGTGCCAGCAGTTACGGACGGGGCTACGAGCAGTACTTC.

The rearrangement joins TRBV19 to TRBJ2-7, with 9 positions matching TRBD1. The ends lost 4 bases at V and 4 bases at J; junction bases unmatched: 5. Germline CDR1 reads LNHDA; CDR2 reads SQIVND (reference sequence). The CDR3 has 14 residues. The CDR3 here is CASSTGQGSYEQYF. In nucleotides, the CDR3 is TGTGCCAGTAGTACGGGACAGGGTTCTTACGAGCAGTACTTC.